These 32 T cell receptor beta chains were sequenced from one sample in a study of breast tumors, draining lymph nodes, adjacent tissues (dated by TCRdb to the mid-2010s). Lymph node samples were obtained from the axillary draining lymph nodes of breast cancer patients. To prepare the library, multiplex PCR was applied. The sample was run on an Illumina HiSeq 2000. TCRdb redid the processing of the public reads, applying fastp at Q25 and MiXCR, and retained in-frame beta chains. Rows with one shared CDR3 protein collapse into an entry with the most common genes and DNA. This sample comprises approximately 280,000 distinct CDR3 sequences, 30% of them detected only once. The biggest ten clones account for 0.85% to 1.2% of the sample. Sample: axillary lymph node tissue. Receptors originate from a female donor with breast cancer. Some clones in this sample may be carry-over from other donors' samples.

The rearrangement joins TRBV27 to TRBJ2-3, with 13 positions matching TRBD2. After removal of 6 bases from V and 1 base from J, the junction contained 1 base not matched to a gene. CDR3 length: 15 residues. Per the germline V gene, CDR1 is MNHEY and CDR2 is SMNVEV (reference sequence). The CDR3 sequence is CASSGLAGGTDTQYF. The CDR3 bases are TGTGCCAGCAGCGGACTAGCGGGAGGCACAGATACGCAGTATTTT.

With respect to this clonotype: One base away lies a much larger clone, so this may be a sequencing read error. CDR3 loop: CASSRNRAVYGYTF. CDR3 DNA: TGTGCCAGCAGCCGAAACAGGGCGGTTTATGGCTACACCTTC. V and J are TRBV10-3 and TRBJ1-2; a possible D gene is TRBD1 (6 bases). CDR3 length: 14 amino acids. From germline, CDR1 is ENHRY and CDR2 SYGVKD. The V and J ends lost 10 bases and 5 bases respectively, with 20 bases between them.

This clonotype was seen ten or more times. This sequence joins TRBV7-9 and TRBJ2-1; D is possibly TRBD2 (6 bases). From germline, CDR1 is SEHNR and CDR2 FQNEAQ (reference sequence). The CDR3 totals 15 residues. Deletions cut 2 bases from V and 6 bases from J, with 14 bases between. CDR3: CASSLRSGDLNEQFF. DNA of the CDR3: TGTGCCAGCAGCTTAAGGTCGGGAGATCTCAATGAGCAGTTCTTC.

On this clonotype itself: A much larger clone sits a single nucleotide away, making a read error possible. V is TRBV3-1 and J is TRBJ1-4; D is unresolved. There are 14 residues in the CDR3. The germline gives CDR1 LGHDT, CDR2 YNNKEL (reference sequence). The CDR3 DNA reads TGTACCAGCAGCCAAGCAGCAACTAATGAAAAACTGTTTTTT. Its translation is CTSSQAATNEKLFF.

The table lists this clonotype with many counts. The V gene is TRBV6-1, the J gene TRBJ2-1; D is perhaps TRBD2 (6 bases). CDR3 length: 15 residues. Between the trimmed V and J ends, which lost 7 bases and 8 bases, there was a span of 21 bases. The germline CDR1 and CDR2 sequences are MNHNS and SASEGT. The CDR3 spells CASNRAGHPGDEQFF. CDR3 DNA: TGTGCCAGCAATAGAGCGGGCCATCCGGGGGATGAGCAGTTCTTC.

This clonotype was counted many times. This chain uses TRBV6-5 with TRBJ2-3; no definite D call. Germline CDR1 MNHEY, CDR2 SVGAGI. The V and J ends lost 8 bases and 9 bases respectively, with 18 bases between them. CDR3 length: 13 amino acids. The CDR3 DNA is TGTGCCAGCCTTGGCGGAACGGTGGGGACGCAGTATTTT. Amino acid sequence: CASLGGTVGTQYF.

About this clonotype: The DNA is left out, because the CDR3 cannot be placed on it with certainty; the CDR3 is given as TCRdb lists it. The chain has TRBV2 and TRBJ1-5; the table names TRBD1, a call not compared with the DNA. A total of 22 residues make up the CDR3, ends included. The germline gives CDR1 SNHLY, CDR2 FYNNEI. The CDR3 region is CASKGELGVQYFGPGTNQPQHF.

Remarks on this clonotype: This could be a read error, since a much larger clone is one nucleotide away. The chain is built from TRBV4-1 and TRBJ2-2, with TRBD1 identical over 8 bases. Germline values: CDR1 MGHRA, CDR2 YSYEKL. V shed 5 bases and J 3 bases; nucleotides not matched to a gene: 8. The CDR3 is 16 amino acids. CDR3 sequence reads: CASSRDRGADTGELFF. The CDR3 nucleotides are TGCGCCAGCAGCAGAGACAGGGGCGCGGACACCGGGGAGCTGTTTTTT.

This clonotype was seen at least ten times. The chain combines TRBV29-1 with TRBJ2-3, with a weak D call TRBD2 (5 bases). Deletions cut 5 bases from V and 0 bases from J, with 6 bases between. There are 12 residues in the CDR3. Looked up from germline, CDR1 is SQVTM and CDR2 is ANQGSEA. The CDR3 DNA reads as TGCAGCGTTTGGGAGAGCACAGATACGCAGTATTTT. Encoded protein: CSVWESTDTQYF.

CDR3 DNA: TGTGCCAGCAACCCCCGGACAGGGGGAACTGAAGCTTTCTTT. It is translated as CASNPRTGGTEAFF. The gene calls are TRBV5-5 and TRBJ1-1; 10 bases agree with TRBD1. V trimming: 6 bases; J trimming: 5 bases; junction bases outside the gene matches: 7. Germline CDR1 reads SGHKS; CDR2 reads YYEKEE (reference sequence). This CDR3 is 14 amino acids long.

With respect to this clonotype: Being one base from a much bigger clone, this may be a read error. The rearrangement uses TRBV9 and TRBJ2-1; no firm D call. Trimming left V 3 bases short and J 9 bases short, with 10 bases between. Germline V CDR1 and CDR2: SGDLS, YYNGEE. The CDR3 is 12 residues long. In DNA, the CDR3 is TGTGCCAGCAGCGCGTCGGTCGGTGAGCAGTTCTTC. Residues: CASSASVGEQFF.

J is TRBJ2-1 and V is TRBV7-2; weak D call: TRBD1 (5 bases). CDR3 length equals 14 residues. Trimming removed 6 bases from V and 8 bases from J, with 17 bases in between. CDR1 is SGHTA, CDR2 FQGNSA, per germline. The CDR3, as DNA: TGTGCCAGCAGTTGGGGCCCGACGGGTGATGAGCAGTTCTTC. Its translation: CASSWGPTGDEQFF.

This clonotype came up a few times. This clone may be a read error of a much larger clone one base away. This sequence joins TRBV5-5 and TRBJ2-1; D possibly corresponds to TRBD1 (7 bases). Trimming removed 6 bases from V and 9 bases from J, with 13 bases in between. The CDR3 has 12 residues. Germline values: CDR1 SGHKS, CDR2 YYEKEE (reference sequence). CDR3 bases: TGTGCCAGCACCCAGGGGGGACCTGAGCAGTTCTTC. Translated: CASTQGGPEQFF.

This clonotype was seen many times. CDR3: CASSQDWARSGQPQHF. The CDR3 DNA reads TGCGCCAGCAGCCAAGACTGGGCTCGTTCCGGTCAGCCCCAGCATTTT. This chain uses TRBV4-1 with TRBJ1-5, with D uncertain. This CDR3 is 16 amino acids long. CDR1 is MGHRA, CDR2 YSYEKL, per germline. Trimming stripped 0 bases from V and 6 bases from J, with 15 bases between.

This clonotype was observed at least ten times. This chain links TRBV20-1 with TRBJ2-1; 7 nucleotides match TRBD2. The germline gives CDR1 DFQATT, CDR2 SNEGSKA (reference sequence). V lost 0 bases, J lost 3 bases, and 5 bases stayed unmatched. The CDR3 runs to 15 residues. The CDR3 region has the DNA TGCAGTGCTAGAGATCTGGAGCGGGGCTACAATGAGCAGTTCTTC. Translating it yields CSARDLERGYNEQFF.

Turning to this clonotype: A read error may be the cause here, since a much bigger clone is one base away. The chain carries TRBV4-2 and TRBJ2-5; 7 bases agree with TRBD2. CDR1 and CDR2 (germline): LGHNA, YNFKEQ. V lost 1 base to trimming and J lost 0 bases; unmatched junction nucleotides: 5. CDR3 length: 16 residues. The CDR3 spells CASSQVAGANQETQYF. DNA of the CDR3: TGTGCCAGCAGCCAAGTTGCGGGAGCAAACCAAGAGACCCAGTACTTC.

Comments on this clonotype: At one of its ends the junction is not consistent with the germline gene, which may arise from a read error. The chain uses TRBV7-9 and TRBJ2-6; weak D call: TRBD1 (5 bases). The germline V gene encodes CDR1 SEHNR and CDR2 FQNEAQ (reference sequence). The CDR3 totals 19 residues. CDR3 in DNA: TGTGCCAGCACACAACTACGACAGAGTCTTCCCTCTGGGCCCAACGTCCTGACTTTC. Amino acid sequence: CASTQLRQSLPSGPNVLTF.

At least ten counts were recorded for this clonotype. V gene TRBV5-5 combines with J gene TRBJ2-7; a possible D gene is TRBD1 (5 bases). Trimming removed 1 base at V and 3 bases at J, with 8 bases between. Germline V lookup: CDR1 SGHKS, CDR2 YYEKEE (reference sequence). There are 13 residues in the CDR3. CDR3 protein: CASSLLTVYEQYF. CDR3 nucleotides: TGTGCCAGCAGCTTGCTGACAGTCTACGAGCAGTACTTC. Looking up the rest from reference TRBV5-5 and TRBJ2-7 gives the full variable domain: DAGVTQSPTHLIKTRGQQVTLRCSPISGHKSVSWYQQVLGQGPQFIFQYYEKEERGRGNFPDRFSARQFPNYSSELNVNALLLGDSALYLCASSLLTVYEQYFGPGTRLTVT.

This clonotype was detected only a few times. The chain carries TRBV28 and TRBJ2-7; 9 bases fit TRBD2. Germline V gives CDR1 MDHEN, CDR2 SYDVKM. V shed 5 bases and J 0 bases; nucleotides not matched to a gene: 5. The CDR3 consists of 15 residues. The CDR3 sequence is CASSPVSGSSYEQYF. The DNA of the CDR3 is TGTGCCAGCAGTCCCGTTAGCGGGAGCTCCTACGAGCAGTACTTC.

This clonotype was observed at least ten times. The V gene is TRBV20-1, the J gene TRBJ1-5; 11 positions match TRBD1. J lost 6 bases, V lost 6 bases, and 7 bases had no gene match. The germline CDR1 and CDR2 sequences are DFQATT and SNEGSKA (reference sequence). The CDR3 totals 14 residues. The CDR3 here is CSALGQGATQPQHF. CDR3 DNA: TGCAGTGCCCTAGGACAGGGGGCGACTCAGCCCCAGCATTTT.

About this clonotype: A much larger clone sits a single nucleotide away, making a read error possible. This chain uses TRBV6-5 with TRBJ1-5, with unresolved D. The CDR3 sequence is 13 residues long. Germline CDR1 is MNHEY and CDR2 is SVGAGI. CDR3 DNA: TGTGACAGCAGTCTCCAGGAAGATCAGCCCCAGCATTTT. Translated, it gives CDSSLQEDQPQHF.

The V call is TRBV7-9, the J call TRBJ2-5; tentatively, D is TRBD1 (6 bases). The germline V gene has CDR1 SEHNR and CDR2 FQNEAQ (reference sequence). Trimming cost V 3 bases and J 2 bases, with 22 bases left between them. The CDR3 sequence is 18 residues long. The chain's CDR3 is CASSFTGSSGRNQETQYF. The CDR3 DNA is TGTGCCAGCAGCTTTACAGGGTCATCCGGACGGAATCAAGAGACCCAGTACTTC.

This clonotype was seen ten or more times. The chain has TRBV12-3 or TRBV12-4 and TRBJ2-5; 11 positions match TRBD1. The trim removed 3 bases at V and 5 bases at J, leaving 5 bases unmatched. The CDR3 extends over 15 amino acids. CDR3 nucleotide sequence: TGTGCCAGCAGTTTGGAGGGACAGGGGGTGGAGACCCAGTACTTC. It specifies CASSLEGQGVETQYF.

This clonotype appeared many times. The genes are TRBV11-2 and TRBJ2-5, with 8 bases lining up with TRBD2. CDR1 and CDR2 (germline): SGHAT, FQNNGV. Losses at the gene ends were 0 bases for V and 5 bases for J; bases not matched to a gene: 8. The CDR3 contains 16 residues. CDR3 coding DNA: TGTGCCAGCAGCTTAGACCAGGGACTAGATTCTGAGACCCAGTACTTC. It is translated as CASSLDQGLDSETQYF.

The rearrangement links TRBV6-6 to TRBJ1-5; no clear D. CDR3 length: 14 amino acids. CDR1 and CDR2 (germline): MNHNY, SVGAGI (reference sequence). The ends were cut back, 4 bases at V and 9 bases at J, with 16 bases in the middle. DNA for the CDR3: TGTGCCAGCAGTTCTGACCCTAGCGGGAGGCCCCAGCATTTT. Translating gives CASSSDPSGRPQHF.

Only one count was recorded for this clonotype. One base away lies a much larger clone, so this may be a sequencing read error. The chain uses TRBV5-6 and TRBJ2-3; D is perhaps TRBD2 (5 bases). The CDR3 has 16 residues. The V and J ends lost 5 bases and 1 base respectively, with 17 bases between them. Germline V lookup: CDR1 SGHDT, CDR2 YYEEEE. CDR3 coding DNA: TGTGCCAGCAGTCCCGGACCGGGATCCCGCACAGATACGCAGTATTTT. Translated: CASSPGPGSRTDTQYF.

This clonotype was seen only a few times. A read error is possible here, since a much larger clone lies one base away. The CDR3 does not end in the conserved phenylalanine or tryptophan, so this is likely a read error. The CDR3 DNA sequence: TGCAGTGCTCTAGGACAGGGGAGGTATGGCTACACCCTC. Protein product: CSALGQGRYGYTL. V gene TRBV20-1 combines with J gene TRBJ1-2; the match to TRBD1 covers 9 bases. Germline-derived CDR1 and CDR2 are DFQATT and SNEGSKA (reference sequence). Losses at the gene ends were 5 bases for V and 5 bases for J; bases not matched to a gene: 6. The CDR3 runs 13 residues.

This clonotype was observed at least ten times. The chain combines TRBV25-1 with TRBJ2-1; tentatively, D is TRBD2 (5 bases). This CDR3 has 15 residues. Germline CDR1 reads MGHDK; CDR2 reads SYGVNS. The V end lost 5 bases, the J end lost 0 bases, and 11 bases lay between the germline ends. CDR3 nucleotides: TGTGCCAGCAGTAACCAGCGGAGCTCCTACAATGAGCAGTTCTTC. It encodes CASSNQRSSYNEQFF. The full variable domain, rest sourced from reference TRBV25-1 and TRBJ2-1, is EADIYQTPRYLVIGTGKKITLECSQTMGHDKMYWYQQDPGMELHLIHYSYGVNSTEKGDLSSESTVSRIRTEHFPLTLESARPSHTSQYLCASSNQRSSYNEQFFGPGTRLTVL.

This clonotype was counted ten times or more. The rearrangement links TRBV2 to TRBJ2-1, with 11 bases that match TRBD2. The CDR3 is made up of 15 amino acids. J gave up 5 bases and V 1 base, and 1 base lay outside the gene matches. From germline, CDR1 is SNHLY and CDR2 FYNNEI. This chain's CDR3 is CASSEGLAGNNEQFF. CDR3 coding DNA: TGTGCCAGCAGTGAAGGACTAGCGGGGAACAATGAGCAGTTCTTC.

The J gene is TRBJ2-5, the V gene TRBV9; either TRBD1 or TRBD2 may supply D (5 bases each). The CDR3 contains 14 residues. The V gene's germline CDR1 is SGDLS and CDR2 YYNGEE. Trimming took off 3 bases at V and 5 bases at J, with 14 bases between the two ends. The CDR3 region has the DNA TGTGCCAGCAGCGCCGGGGCCTCCGGTGAGACCCAGTACTTC. Translating gives CASSAGASGETQYF.

This clonotype appeared a few times. V is TRBV3-1 and J is TRBJ1-2, with 7 bases matching TRBD1. This CDR3 has 16 amino acids. Looked up from germline, CDR1 is LGHDT and CDR2 is YNNKEL (reference sequence). V was pared by 4 bases and J by 5 bases, with 13 bases of the junction left unmatched. For the CDR3, the DNA is TGTGCCAGCAGCCGAACCGACCTCGGACAGGCGTATGGCTACACCTTC. Translated: CASSRTDLGQAYGYTF.

This clonotype was recorded at least ten times. CDR3 DNA sequence: TGTGCCAGTAGGTCAACTAGGTCACTCACAGATACGCAGTATTTT. Translated: CASRSTRSLTDTQYF. V is TRBV19 and J is TRBJ2-3; TRBD2 might be the D (5 bases). The CDR3 contains 15 residues. Trimming stripped 6 bases from V and 2 bases from J, with 15 bases between. Per the germline V gene, CDR1 is LNHDA and CDR2 is SQIVND (reference sequence).